Each of the 15 T cell receptor beta chains below was sequenced from the same sample in a study of cytomegalovirus exposure and HLA in healthy donors. Clones were read by immunoSEQ multiplex PCR, and TCRdb kept only the in-frame ones, dropping some. The data show roughly 62,000 clones, roughly 91% seen once. Material: PBMCs. These receptors originate from a woman aged 25 to 39 in good health and CMV-seronegative.

This clone was seen only once. V and J are TRBV6-5 and TRBJ1-2; D is undetermined. There are 15 residues in the CDR3. The germline CDR1 and CDR2 sequences are MNHEY and SVGAGI. Trimming removed 11 bases from V and 8 bases from J, with 27 bases in between. CDR3 nucleotide sequence: TGTGCCCGCCTGAGGGTTGGAGACGGGGTTTGGGGCTACACCTTC. Protein product: CARLRVGDGVWGYTF.

V usage is TRBV25-1 and J usage is TRBJ2-5, with no clear D. Trimming took off 5 bases at V and 2 bases at J, with 12 bases between the two ends. The CDR3 length is 14 residues. Germline values: CDR1 MGHDK, CDR2 SYGVNS. In DNA, the CDR3 is TGTGCCAGCAGTCGCACAGAGATACAAGAGACCCAGTACTTC. Its translation is CASSRTEIQETQYF. The full variable domain, its missing parts supplied by reference TRBV25-1 and TRBJ2-5, is EADIYQTPRYLVIGTGKKITLECSQTMGHDKMYWYQQDPGMELHLIHYSYGVNSTEKGDLSSESTVSRIRTEHFPLTLESARPSHTSQYLCASSRTEIQETQYFGPGTRLLVL.

The chain links TRBV6-1 to TRBJ1-1; no definite D call. This CDR3 is 13 amino acids long. With 6 bases removed from V and 8 bases from J, the gap between germline ends came to 16 bases. Germline assignment: CDR1 MNHNS and CDR2 SASEGT. The CDR3: CASSQLGVKEAFF. CDR3 bases: TGTGCCAGCAGCCAACTGGGAGTGAAGGAAGCTTTCTTT.

V and J are TRBV7-2 and TRBJ1-2; TRBD1 matches at 9 bases. Trimming removed 4 bases from V and 9 bases from J; junction bases left unmatched: 9. This CDR3 comprises 14 residues. Germline CDR1 SGHTA, CDR2 FQGNSA. The CDR3 nucleotides are TGTGCCAGCAGCTCCCCGGGGACAGGGATGAGCTACACCTTC. Translated: CASSSPGTGMSYTF. Full variable domain (missing parts from reference TRBV7-2 and TRBJ1-2): GAGVSQSPSNKVTEKGKDVELRCDPISGHTALYWYRQSLGQGLEFLIYFQGNSAPDKSGLPSDRFSAERTGGSVSTLTIQRTQQEDSAVYLCASSSPGTGMSYTFGSGTRLTVV.

J is TRBJ2-7 and V is TRBV7-8; possible D gene TRBD1, 6 bases. This CDR3 has 13 amino acids. Germline loops: CDR1 SGHVS, CDR2 FQNEAQ. V dropped 1 base and J dropped 5 bases, with 9 bases sitting between them. The CDR3 DNA is TGTGCCAGCAGCTTAGGCAGGGGAAACGAGCAGTACTTC. Its translation: CASSLGRGNEQYF. The entire variable domain, with the rest obtained from reference TRBV7-8 and TRBJ2-7, is as follows: GAGVSQSPRYKVAKRGQDVALRCDPISGHVSLFWYQQALGQGPEFLTYFQNEAQLDKSGLPSDRFFAERPEGSVSTLKIQRTQQEDSAVYLCASSLGRGNEQYFGPGTRLTVT.

This clone came up a few times. The chain links TRBV7-3 to TRBJ2-4, with TRBD1 matching over 7 bases. V shed 2 bases, J shed 2 bases, and the junction held 6 bases outside the gene matches. Germline V CDR1 and CDR2: SGHTA, FQGTGA. There are 16 residues in the CDR3. The CDR3 reads CASSLGQGDSKNIQYF. CDR3 nucleotides: TGTGCCAGCAGCTTAGGGCAGGGGGATTCCAAAAACATTCAGTACTTC.

The chain links TRBV7-2 to TRBJ1-5; D is ambiguous. The CDR3 contains 15 residues. From germline, CDR1 is SGHTA and CDR2 FQGNSA. Trimming removed 7 bases at V and 4 bases at J, with 17 bases between. CDR3 residues: CASTLTFRENQPQHF. The DNA for the CDR3 is TGTGCCAGCACCTTGACCTTCCGGGAGAATCAGCCCCAGCATTTT.

This chain connects TRBV6-5 to TRBJ1-3; TRBD1 agrees at 11 bases. The CDR3 totals 16 residues. Germline values: CDR1 MNHEY, CDR2 SVGAGI. V lost 4 bases to trimming and J lost 0 bases; unmatched junction nucleotides: 2. The CDR3 DNA reads TGTGCCAGCAGTTCCGGGACAGGGGGCTCTGGAAACACCATATATTTT. Translated: CASSSGTGGSGNTIYF.

The gene calls are TRBV11-1 and TRBJ2-1; 12 bases match TRBD2. The CDR3 is made up of 15 amino acids. Unmatched junction bases numbered 3, after V lost 2 bases and J lost 7 bases. Germline assignment: CDR1 SGHAT and CDR2 FQDESV (reference sequence). The DNA for the CDR3 is TGTGCCAGCAGCTTACTAGCGGGAGGGCGAAATGAGCAGTTCTTC. Residues: CASSLLAGGRNEQFF.

The CDR3 here is CASPRTSGRATNTGELFF. DNA of the CDR3: TGTGCCAGCCCACGGACTAGCGGGAGGGCAACGAACACCGGGGAGCTGTTTTTT. The chain uses TRBV18 and TRBJ2-2, with 15 bases fitting TRBD2. J gave up 0 bases and V 8 bases, and 7 bases lay outside the gene matches. The CDR3 runs 18 residues. Germline CDR1 KGHSH, CDR2 LQKENI.

This sequence joins TRBV19 and TRBJ2-7; 11 bases are shared with TRBD2. With V trimmed by 7 bases and J by 4 bases, 9 bases remained unmatched. This CDR3 comprises 15 residues. Per the germline V gene, CDR1 is LNHDA and CDR2 is SQIVND (reference sequence). The CDR3 sequence: CASKTTSGSWYEQYF. The CDR3 DNA follows: TGTGCCAGTAAGACAACTAGCGGGAGTTGGTACGAGCAGTACTTC.

The chain combines TRBV7-9 with TRBJ2-7; TRBD1 is a possible D gene (5 bases). This CDR3 spans 12 amino acids. V was cut by 4 bases and J by 5 bases, with 9 bases left in between. Looked up from germline, CDR1 is SEHNR and CDR2 is FQNEAQ (reference sequence). This CDR3 is CASSSGPDEQYF. The CDR3 nucleotides are TGTGCCAGCAGCTCAGGGCCGGACGAGCAGTACTTC.

This chain links TRBV30 with TRBJ2-5, with 13 bases identical to TRBD2. Germline V gene lookup returns CDR1 GTSNPN and CDR2 SVGIG (reference sequence). The CDR3 sequence is 16 residues long. V was pared by 4 bases and J by 4 bases, with 9 bases of the junction left unmatched. CDR3 nucleotide sequence: TGTGCCTGGACCGCCCCGGGACTAGCGGGACGAGAGACCCAGTACTTC. This encodes CAWTAPGLAGRETQYF.

The chain recombines TRBV6-1 with TRBJ1-2; the D gene is possibly TRBD1 (5 bases). Germline CDR1 MNHNS, CDR2 SASEGT. Trimming cost V 11 bases and J 8 bases, with 18 bases left between them. CDR3 length: 12 residues. CDR3 sequence (DNA): TGTGCCGGCGGGACTCCCCGGCGGGGCTACACCTTC. The encoded protein is CAGGTPRRGYTF.

The genes are TRBV4-1 and TRBJ2-7; D may be TRBD2 (6 bases). The CDR3 has 16 amino acids. V was pared by 4 bases and J by 2 bases, with 18 bases between. Germline-derived CDR1 and CDR2 are MGHRA and YSYEKL. CDR3 region: CASSPTREFEAYEQYF. The DNA of the CDR3 is TGCGCCAGCAGCCCGACCCGGGAGTTCGAGGCCTACGAGCAGTACTTC.